Listed here is a single T cell receptor beta chain. This CDR3 spans 13 amino acids. Germline V gene data show CDR1 as DFQATT and CDR2 as SNEGSKA (reference sequence). The V gene end was trimmed by 4 bases and the J gene end by 2 bases; junction bases not matched to a gene: 4. This sample was included in a study of T-cell memory formation after mild COVID-19. TCRdb re-derived calls from the 5' RACE reads in MiXCR, one entry per CDR3 protein. The sample consists of some 210,000 distinct CDR3 sequences, 25% to 35% of them appearing once. The sequence derives from an adult woman who had mild COVID-19 (a few samples of this study predate the infection). Cell type and time point are not known. Sequencing was done on a sample of PBMCs or a T cell subset sorted from them (not recorded which). The chain couples TRBV20-1 to TRBJ2-7; 8 bases agree with TRBD1. CDR3 loop: CSAMGTGPYEQYF. The CDR3 DNA reads as TGCAGTGCTATGGGGACAGGCCCCTACGAGCAGTACTTC.